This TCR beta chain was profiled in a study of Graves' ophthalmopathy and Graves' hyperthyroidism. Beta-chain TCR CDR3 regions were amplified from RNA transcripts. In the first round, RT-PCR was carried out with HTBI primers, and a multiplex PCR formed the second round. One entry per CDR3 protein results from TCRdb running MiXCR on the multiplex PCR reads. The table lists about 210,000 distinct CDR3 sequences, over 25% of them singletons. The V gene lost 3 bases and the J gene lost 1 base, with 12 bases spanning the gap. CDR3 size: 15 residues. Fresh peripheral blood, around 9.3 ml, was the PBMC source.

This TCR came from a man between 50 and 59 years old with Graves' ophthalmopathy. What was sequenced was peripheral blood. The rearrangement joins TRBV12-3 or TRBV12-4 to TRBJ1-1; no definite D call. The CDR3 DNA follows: TGTGCCAGCAGTTTTTGGTCCTTGGGGAACACTGAAGCTTTCTTT. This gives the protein CASSFWSLGNTEAFF.